One sample yielded the 25 T cell receptor beta chains listed below, sequenced in a study of regulatory T cells in long-lasting Graves disease. Indicated time point: newly diagnosed GD, antithyroid drugs for less than 3 months. After RNA was extracted from PBMCs, the TCR library was made from it. Arm-PCR of CDR3 regions and iRepertoire HTBI primers were the basis on which TCR beta libraries were built. TCRdb fed the multiplex PCR reads into MiXCR, producing one record per CDR3 protein. In the table there are roughly 560,000 distinct CDR3 sequences, about 11% of which are singletons. Another study also made use of these data, one on T cells in Graves' hyperthyroidism and ophthalmopathy.

Here the sequenced sample was peripheral blood mononuclear cells (PBMCs), taken at new diagnosis, from a patient treated with antithyroid drugs. These receptors came from a woman in her thirties with Graves disease.

The V gene is TRBV20-1, the J gene TRBJ2-7; the D is unclear. V lost 2 bases and J lost 2, with 13 bases in between. The germline CDR1 and CDR2 sequences are DFQATT and SNEGSKA (reference sequence). This CDR3 has 14 residues. The CDR3: CSARTGPSTYEQYF. CDR3 sequence (DNA): TGCAGTGCTAGAACCGGGCCCTCCACCTACGAGCAGTACTTC.

In this sample, this clonotype turned up a few times. A much bigger clone sits one base away, suggesting this may be a read error. The V and J genes are TRBV24-1 and TRBJ2-5; 7 nucleotides agree with TRBD1. With 5 bases clipped from V and 4 bases from J, the junction kept 9 bases outside the gene matches. CDR1 KGHDR and CDR2 SFDVKD come from the germline V gene. The CDR3 consists of 15 residues. CDR3 amino acids: CATSGRQGAAETQYF. The CDR3 DNA reads TGTGCCACCAGTGGCCGACAGGGTGCCGCAGAGACCCAGTACTTC.

V and J are TRBV15 and TRBJ2-2; the match to TRBD2 covers 7 bases. The germline V gene has CDR1 LNHNV and CDR2 YYDKDF (reference sequence). V lost 5 bases to trimming and J lost 4 bases; unmatched junction nucleotides: 7. This CDR3 is built from 15 residues. DNA for the CDR3: TGTGCCACCAGCTTCGGTGGGGGGGGCACCGGGGAGCTGTTTTTT. The encoded protein is CATSFGGGGTGELFF.

The V gene is TRBV19, the J gene TRBJ1-6; maybe TRBD1 (5 bases). CDR1 and CDR2 (germline): LNHDA, SQIVND (reference sequence). The V and J ends lost 4 bases and 5 bases respectively, with 12 bases between them. The CDR3 runs to 15 residues. For the CDR3, the DNA is TGTGCCAGTAGTACCGCGGGGGGGAATAATTCACCCCTCCACTTT. Translation: CASSTAGGNNSPLHF.

This clonotype was detected ten times or more. V and J are TRBV12-3 or TRBV12-4 and TRBJ2-5, with D unclear. There are 13 residues in the CDR3. Trimming removed 6 bases from V and 5 bases from J, with 13 bases in between. CDR3 DNA: TGTGCCAGCAGCTCGCTCCTCAAGGAGACCCAGTACTTC. The encoded protein is CASSSLLKETQYF.

This clonotype was observed at least ten times. This chain connects TRBV19 to TRBJ1-5; D call uncertain. The V end lost 3 bases, the J end lost 0 bases, and 18 bases lay between the germline ends. Germline V CDR1 and CDR2: LNHDA, SQIVND (reference sequence). This CDR3 contains 18 residues. CDR3: CASSIAGWRSYSNQPQHF. The CDR3, as DNA: TGTGCCAGTAGTATTGCAGGATGGAGAAGCTATAGCAATCAGCCCCAGCATTTT.

This clonotype was detected ten times or more. V and J are TRBV5-6 and TRBJ2-2, with D unresolved. The V and J ends lost 3 bases and 0 bases respectively, with 6 bases between them. The V gene's germline CDR1 is SGHDT and CDR2 YYEEEE. CDR3 length equals 14 residues. This CDR3 is CASSSGPNTGELFF. CDR3 DNA sequence: TGTGCCAGCAGCTCTGGACCGAACACCGGGGAGCTGTTTTTT.

This clonotype has a count of ten or more. The chain has TRBV28 and TRBJ1-2, with D unclear. CDR3 length: 13 residues. Trimming removed 10 bases from V and 2 bases from J, with 14 bases in between. Per the germline V gene, CDR1 is MDHEN and CDR2 is SYDVKM. CDR3 sequence reads: CATTDSRNYGYTF. CDR3 nucleotide sequence: TGTGCCACCACGGACTCTAGAAACTATGGCTACACCTTC.

Concerning this clonotype: A much larger clone differs from this one at a single base, so this may be a read error. This sequence joins TRBV25-1 and TRBJ1-5, with D hard to call. V gave up 5 bases and J gave up 6 bases, with 14 bases separating them. The CDR3 consists of 14 residues. Germline CDR1 is MGHDK and CDR2 is SYGVNS. CDR3 loop: CASSHGISSQPQHF. CDR3 sequence (DNA): TGTGCCAGCAGTCACGGTATTTCCAGTCAGCCCCAGCATTTT.

This clonotype was detected ten times or more. In nucleotides, the CDR3 is TGTGCCAGCAGTCGCCCTGCTCAGTACAATGAGCAGTTCTTC. It yields the protein CASSRPAQYNEQFF. V and J are TRBV28 and TRBJ2-1; D is unresolved. Trimming took off 5 bases at V and 4 bases at J, with 12 bases between the two ends. This CDR3 comprises 14 residues. CDR1 and CDR2 (germline): MDHEN, SYDVKM.

This clonotype showed up many times. The chain carries TRBV2 and TRBJ1-1, with D unresolved. The CDR3 totals 13 residues. Germline-derived CDR1 and CDR2 are SNHLY and FYNNEI. Between the trimmed V and J ends, which lost 8 bases and 1 base, there was a span of 11 bases. CDR3 nucleotide sequence: TGTGCCAGCGGCAGGACGGCGAACACTGAAGCTTTCTTT. This encodes CASGRTANTEAFF.

This clonotype was recorded at least ten times. The J gene is TRBJ1-2, the V gene TRBV29-1; D unresolved. Trimming left V 5 bases short and J 0 bases short, with 13 bases between. The germline V gene has CDR1 SQVTM and CDR2 ANQGSEA. The CDR3 runs to 14 residues. The CDR3 region is CSVLLPSANYGYTF. CDR3 nucleotide sequence: TGCAGCGTTCTATTACCGTCAGCTAACTATGGCTACACCTTC.

This clonotype was seen at least ten times. The chain recombines TRBV20-1 with TRBJ2-3; 11 nucleotides align to TRBD2. The CDR3 has 17 amino acids. The ends lost 5 bases at V and 2 bases at J; junction bases unmatched: 12. Germline CDR1 and CDR2: DFQATT and SNEGSKA (reference sequence). The CDR3 DNA reads as TGCAGTGCTTCCGGGACTAGCGGAAGAGACAACACAGATACGCAGTATTTT. Translated: CSASGTSGRDNTDTQYF.

The rearrangement joins TRBV4-3 to TRBJ2-7; 8 bases align to TRBD2. Germline CDR1 is LGHNA and CDR2 is YSLEER. The CDR3 loop spans 15 amino acids. V dropped 0 bases and J dropped 5; count of bases not matched to a gene: 6. CDR3 residues: CASSQDRTSKDEQYF. CDR3 DNA sequence: TGCGCCAGCAGCCAAGATAGGACTAGCAAAGACGAGCAGTACTTC.

This clonotype was seen ten or more times. The chain combines TRBV7-7 with TRBJ2-3; 7 bases match TRBD1. Germline V lookup: CDR1 SSHAT, CDR2 FNYEAQ (reference sequence). J lost 7 bases, V lost 5 bases, and 6 bases had no gene match. This CDR3 has 13 amino acids. The CDR3 bases are TGTGCCAGCAGCGAATCACAGGGGTATACGCAGTATTTT. Translating it yields CASSESQGYTQYF.

This clonotype has just a few counts. The chain has TRBV7-6 and TRBJ2-7; 9 bases are a match to TRBD2. V trimming: 4 bases; J trimming: 5 bases; junction bases outside the gene matches: 9. The V gene's germline CDR1 is SGHVS and CDR2 FNYEAQ. This CDR3 is built from 15 residues. CDR3 nucleotides: TGTGCCAGCAGCTCTAGGACTAGCGAAAGTCACGAGCAGTACTTC. This codes for CASSSRTSESHEQYF. The entire variable domain, with the rest obtained from reference TRBV7-6 and TRBJ2-7, is as follows: GAGVSQSPRYKVTKRGQDVALRCDPISGHVSLYWYRQALGQGPEFLTYFNYEAQQDKSGLPNDRFSAERPEGSISTLTIQRTEQRDSAMYRCASSSRTSESHEQYFGPGTRLTVT.

V is TRBV11-2 and J is TRBJ1-5, with D perhaps matching TRBD1 (6 bases). Trimming left V 5 bases short and J 0 bases short, with 11 bases between. CDR1 is SGHAT, CDR2 FQNNGV, per germline. The CDR3 has 15 residues. CDR3: CASSPGHTSNQPQHF. The CDR3 region has the DNA TGTGCCAGCAGCCCGGGACATACTAGCAATCAGCCCCAGCATTTT.

This clonotype was observed many times. The rearrangement uses TRBV29-1 and TRBJ1-2; D may be TRBD1 (6 bases). V lost 3 bases to trimming and J lost 0 bases, with 11 bases between them. This CDR3 comprises 14 residues. Per the germline V gene, CDR1 is SQVTM and CDR2 is ANQGSEA. CDR3 nucleotide sequence: TGCAGCGTTGATGGACGACAGGCTAACTATGGCTACACCTTC. Its protein product is CSVDGRQANYGYTF.

In its sample, this clonotype was seen a few times. This chain joins TRBV7-9 and TRBJ2-1; tentatively, D is TRBD1 or TRBD2 (5 bases each). Trimming cost V 5 bases and J 8 bases, with 16 bases left between them. CDR1 and CDR2 (germline): SEHNR, FQNEAQ (reference sequence). CDR3 length equals 14 residues. The CDR3 spells CASSPPGPGDEQFF. In DNA form, the CDR3 reads TGTGCCAGCAGCCCGCCGGGGCCAGGCGATGAGCAGTTCTTC.

This clonotype came up many times. The chain combines TRBV10-1 with TRBJ2-2; D might be TRBD2 (6 bases). Trimming took 6 bases from V and 0 from J, leaving 8 bases between them. Germline-derived CDR1 and CDR2 are WNHNN and SYGVQD (reference sequence). The CDR3 covers 14 residues. The DNA for the CDR3 is TGCGCCAGCAGCGGGAGTCCGAACACCGGGGAGCTGTTTTTT. As protein: CASSGSPNTGELFF.

This clonotype was seen many times. The chain recombines TRBV6-2 or TRBV6-3 with TRBJ2-7; D not resolved. This CDR3 is 13 amino acids long. The germline CDR1 and CDR2 sequences are MNHEY and SVGEGT. Trimming removed 2 bases from V and 5 bases from J, with 10 bases in between. CDR3 DNA sequence: TGTGCCAGCAGTTACGGCAGCCCTAACGAGCAGTACTTC. Its protein product is CASSYGSPNEQYF.

The J gene is TRBJ1-1, the V gene TRBV11-3, with D possibly matching TRBD1 (5 bases). This CDR3 region has 15 residues. V dropped 4 bases and J dropped 5 bases, with 17 bases sitting between them. Looked up from germline, CDR1 is SGHNT and CDR2 is YENEEA. CDR3 in DNA: TGTGCCAGCAGCTCGGGGGACCACCCAGCGACTGAAGCTTTCTTT. Its translation: CASSSGDHPATEAFF.

This rearrangement joins TRBV11-3 to TRBJ2-3, with 8 bases matching TRBD1. Germline trimming cut 4 bases from V and 2 bases from J; bases unmatched to any gene: 5. The CDR3 consists of 15 residues. Germline V gene data show CDR1 as SGHNT and CDR2 as YENEEA. The CDR3 DNA follows: TGTGCCAGCAGCTACAGACAGGGGATCACAGATACGCAGTATTTT. Translation: CASSYRQGITDTQYF.

Note on this clonotype: This sequence is one base from a far larger clone and is likely a read error. The chain couples TRBV12-3 or TRBV12-4 to TRBJ2-3; tentative D call: TRBD2 (5 bases). Gene TRBJ2-1 matches the end of the DNA better, so the J call may be wrong. This CDR3 is built from 13 residues. The CDR3 protein is CASTLTVEGEQFF. The CDR3 coding sequence is TGTGCCAGCACCTTGACGGTAGAGGGAGAGCAGTTCTTC.

This clonotype was observed at least ten times. The gene calls are TRBV12-3 or TRBV12-4 and TRBJ2-7; D possibly corresponds to TRBD2 (6 bases). The CDR3 consists of 15 residues. The V end was cut by 4 bases, the J end by 5 bases, with 18 bases between. CDR3 DNA sequence: TGTGCCAGCAGTTCCTTCGCGCTCGGGAGAGACGAGCAGTACTTC. Translated: CASSSFALGRDEQYF.